Listed below are T cell receptor beta chains from one sample, sequenced in a study of breast tumors, draining lymph nodes, adjacent tissues. Each CDR3 protein is one row after TCRdb ran MiXCR on the multiplex PCR reads. The table records 60,000 to 70,000 distinct CDR3 sequences, around 52% of them present only once. The source material was breast tumor tissue. The receptor set was obtained from a female donor with breast cancer. Some clones in this sample may be carry-over from other donors' samples. CDR3s include the opening cysteine and the closing phenylalanine or tryptophan. Each record gives: clone size, D gene, V gene, J gene, CDR3 protein, CDR3 DNA. The D gene is left open where the match is weak. Rows give clone size only sometimes, using once, few, many, or a class for an expanded clone.

size: .; D: .; V: TRBV12-3/TRBV12-4; J: TRBJ2-3; CDR3: CASSLAGRSSSSTDTQYF; DNA: TGTGCCAGCAGTTTAGCGGGACGATCTTCCTCTAGCACAGATACGCAGTATTTT
size: .; D: TRBD2; V: TRBV15; J: TRBJ2-3; CDR3: CATSRDGGTSGGADDTQYF; DNA: TGTGCCACCAGCAGAGATGGTGGGACTAGCGGGGGGGCCGATGATACGCAGTATTTT
size: .; D: TRBD1; V: TRBV18; J: TRBJ1-6; CDR3: CASSPDGTGGTLHF; DNA: TGTGCCAGCTCACCAGACGGGACAGGAGGCACCCTCCACTTT
size: .; D: .; V: TRBV20-1; J: TRBJ1-2; CDR3: CSARVSGFGNTF; DNA: TGCAGTGCGAGGGTCAGTGGGTTTGGAAACACCTTC
size: .; D: .; V: TRBV6-5; J: TRBJ1-4; CDR3: CASSHSTLAGGSNEKLFF; DNA: TGTGCCAGCAGTCACTCGACCCTAGCGGGGGGCTCAAATGAAAAACTGTTTTTT
size: .; D: .; V: TRBV7-9; J: TRBJ1-6; CDR3: CASSAGLAYNSPLHF; DNA: TGTGCCAGCAGTGCGGGGCTAGCCTATAATTCACCCCTCCACTTT
size: .; D: .; V: TRBV20-1; J: TRBJ1-2; CDR3: CSARIGGYTF; DNA: TGCAGTGCTAGAATCGGTGGCTACACCTTC
size: .; D: TRBD1; V: TRBV5-6; J: TRBJ1-3; CDR3: CASSRTGGGGNTIYF; DNA: TGTGCCAGCAGCCGGACAGGGGGCGGTGGAAACACCATATATTTT
size: .; D: TRBD1; V: TRBV9; J: TRBJ1-6; CDR3: CASSVTGVDNSPLHF; DNA: TGTGCCAGCAGCGTTACAGGGGTAGATAATTCACCCCTCCACTTT
size: .; D: TRBD1; V: TRBV6-5; J: TRBJ1-6; CDR3: CASSYSQGARSPLHF; DNA: TGTGCCAGCAGTTACTCACAGGGGGCAAGATCACCCCTCCACTTT
size: .; D: TRBD1; V: TRBV20-1; J: TRBJ1-5; CDR3: CSARDPGQIYNEHF; DNA: TGCAGTGCTAGAGACCCGGGACAGATCTACAATGAGCATTTT
size: many; D: .; V: TRBV18; J: TRBJ1-5; CDR3: CASSPYDSSNQPQHF; DNA: TGTGCCAGCTCACCGTATGACAGTAGCAATCAGCCCCAGCATTTT
size: .; D: TRBD1; V: TRBV2; J: TRBJ2-7; CDR3: CASRTGQGFPEQYF; DNA: TGTGCCAGCAGAACGGGACAGGGGTTCCCCGAGCAGTACTTC
size: .; D: .; V: TRBV20-1; J: TRBJ2-1; CDR3: CSAREIGYNEQFF; DNA: TGCAGTGCTAGAGAGATAGGCTACAATGAGCAGTTCTTC
size: .; D: TRBD2; V: TRBV29-1; J: TRBJ2-1; CDR3: CSVVPYLTGWRNTGTRNEQFF; DNA: TGCAGCGTTGTTCCGTATTTAACAGGGTGGAGGAACACCGGGACTAGAAATGAGCAGTTCTTC
size: .; D: .; V: TRBV7-2; J: TRBJ2-1; CDR3: CASSLGTARSNEQFF; DNA: TGTGCCAGCAGCCTTGGGACGGCCCGGAGCAATGAGCAGTTCTTC
size: .; D: TRBD2; V: TRBV20-1; J: TRBJ2-7; CDR3: CSARTLGLAGDYEQYF; DNA: TGCAGTGCTAGAACCCTAGGACTAGCGGGAGACTACGAGCAGTACTTC
size: .; D: TRBD1; V: TRBV20-1; J: TRBJ1-6; CDR3: CSALDRVNSPPHF; DNA: TGCAGTGCCCTGGACAGGGTCAATTCACCCCCCCACTTT
size: medium-sized; D: .; V: TRBV7-9; J: TRBJ2-6; CDR3: CASSPGANVLTF; DNA: TGTGCCAGTTCGCCCGGGGCCAACGTCCTGACTTTC
size: .; D: .; V: TRBV20-1; J: TRBJ1-2; CDR3: CSARKEGYTF; DNA: TGCAGTGCTAGGAAGGAAGGCTACACCTTC
size: many; D: .; V: TRBV10-2; J: TRBJ2-1; CDR3: CASPQGQFF; DNA: TGCGCCAGCCCCCAGGGGCAGTTCTTC
size: .; D: .; V: TRBV19; J: TRBJ2-2; CDR3: CASSTGELFF; DNA: TGTGCCAGTAGTACCGGGGAGCTGTTTTTT
size: .; D: .; V: TRBV6-1; J: TRBJ2-6; CDR3: CASSYEGTAEAF; DNA: TGTGCCAGCAGTTACGAGGGTACGGCTGAAGCTTTC
size: many; D: .; V: TRBV19; J: TRBJ2-1; CDR3: CASSITSAFNEQFF; DNA: TGTGCCAGTAGTATTACTTCGGCTTTCAATGAGCAGTTCTTC
size: many; D: TRBD1; V: TRBV2; J: TRBJ2-7; CDR3: CASRAGTGVAYEQYF; DNA: TGTGCCAGCAGGGCCGGGACAGGGGTGGCCTACGAGCAGTACTTC
size: .; D: TRBD1; V: TRBV4-3; J: TRBJ1-4; CDR3: CASSQGTGDEKLFF; DNA: TGCGCCAGCAGCCAAGGGACAGGGGACGAAAAACTGTTTTTT
size: .; D: .; V: TRBV15; J: TRBJ2-1; CDR3: CATSKGGSYNEQFF; DNA: TGTGCCACCAGCAAGGGGGGCTCCTACAATGAGCAGTTCTTC
size: medium-sized; D: .; V: TRBV20-1; J: TRBJ1-5; CDR3: CSAREIGGGGQPQHF; DNA: TGCAGTGCTAGAGAGATTGGGGGGGGCGGTCAGCCCCAGCATTTT
size: many; D: TRBD2; V: TRBV7-9; J: TRBJ2-3; CDR3: CASSPLGSGSSDTQYF; DNA: TGTGCCAGCAGCCCCCTGGGGAGCGGGAGTTCAGATACGCAGTATTTT
size: .; D: .; V: TRBV12-3/TRBV12-4; J: TRBJ1-4; CDR3: CASSQSWDGEKLFF; DNA: TGTGCCAGCAGTCAATCTTGGGACGGTGAAAAACTGTTTTTT
size: .; D: .; V: TRBV19; J: TRBJ2-1; CDR3: CASRRGLSSYNEQFF; DNA: TGTGCCAGCCGTCGGGGGTTAAGCTCCTACAATGAGCAGTTCTTC
size: .; D: .; V: TRBV29-1; J: TRBJ1-2; CDR3: CSVEEAAGGGYAF; DNA: TGCAGCGTCGAAGAGGCGGCGGGCGGAGGCTACGCCTTC
size: once; D: .; V: TRBV7-9; J: TRBJ1-3; CDR3: CASSYQRGARGNTIYF; DNA: TGTGCCAGCAGCTACCAGCGGGGGGCCCGGGGAAACACCATATATTTT
size: .; D: .; V: TRBV6-1; J: TRBJ2-5; CDR3: CASSEALRPGQETQYF; DNA: TGTGCCAGCAGTGAAGCGCTTCGCCCAGGCCAAGAGACCCAGTACTTC
size: .; D: .; V: TRBV6-5; J: TRBJ1-5; CDR3: CASKGGQANQPQHF; DNA: TGTGCCAGCAAAGGAGGGCAGGCGAATCAGCCCCAGCATTTT
size: .; D: .; V: TRBV7-6; J: TRBJ2-3; CDR3: CASSPTDPGPATITDTQYF; DNA: TGTGCCAGCAGTCCTACTGATCCGGGCCCCGCAACCATCACAGATACGCAGTATTTT
size: medium-sized; D: TRBD2; V: TRBV20-1; J: TRBJ2-7; CDR3: CSASGGSSTYEQYF; DNA: TGCAGTGCTAGTGGCGGGAGTTCGACCTACGAGCAGTACTTC
size: .; D: TRBD1; V: TRBV9; J: TRBJ1-3; CDR3: CASSDGTGRHENTIYF; DNA: TGTGCCAGCAGCGACGGGACAGGGCGTCATGAAAACACCATATATTTT
size: many; D: TRBD1; V: TRBV20-1; J: TRBJ2-7; CDR3: CSAFPGQGAYEQYF; DNA: TGCAGTGCGTTCCCGGGACAGGGTGCCTACGAGCAGTACTTC
size: many; D: TRBD2; V: TRBV5-8; J: TRBJ2-4; CDR3: CASQPGLAGGEWKNIQYF; DNA: TGTGCCAGCCAACCGGGACTAGCGGGAGGAGAGTGGAAAAACATTCAGTACTTC
size: medium-sized; D: TRBD1; V: TRBV7-9; J: TRBJ2-1; CDR3: CASSGSGTGNEQFF; DNA: TGTGCCAGCAGCGGATCCGGGACAGGGAATGAGCAGTTCTTC
size: .; D: TRBD1; V: TRBV13; J: TRBJ1-5; CDR3: CASSPPGQVYSNQPQHF; DNA: TGTGCCAGCAGCCCACCTGGACAGGTCTATAGCAATCAGCCCCAGCATTTT
size: few; D: TRBD2; V: TRBV10-3; J: TRBJ2-3; CDR3: CAIAFRLAGGTTDTQYF; DNA: TGTGCCATCGCGTTTCGGCTAGCGGGGGGTACAACAGATACGCAGTATTTT
size: .; D: .; V: TRBV7-6; J: TRBJ1-4; CDR3: CASSRTRDPGGEKLFF; DNA: TGTGCCAGCAGCCGAACCCGGGACCCAGGAGGAGAAAAACTGTTTTTT
size: many; D: .; V: TRBV3-1; J: TRBJ1-6; CDR3: CASSQDSDSNSPLHF; DNA: TGTGCCAGCAGCCAAGACTCGGACAGTAATTCACCCCTCCACTTT
size: many; D: TRBD2; V: TRBV7-6; J: TRBJ2-2; CDR3: CASSLGPDGGGIAGELFF; DNA: TGTGCCAGCAGCTTAGGTCCGGACGGGGGGGGCATCGCCGGGGAGCTGTTTTTT
size: many; D: TRBD1; V: TRBV20-1; J: TRBJ1-2; CDR3: CSARGRPGQGSSNYGYTF; DNA: TGCAGTGCTAGAGGGAGGCCGGGACAGGGGAGCTCTAACTATGGCTACACCTTC
size: .; D: .; V: TRBV15; J: TRBJ1-2; CDR3: CATSRDLGINYGYTF; DNA: TGTGCCACCAGCAGAGATCTTGGCATCAACTATGGCTACACCTTC
size: .; D: .; V: TRBV7-2; J: TRBJ2-5; CDR3: CASSPDTGPRETQYF; DNA: TGTGCCAGCAGCCCAGACACGGGTCCCCGGGAGACCCAGTACTTC
size: .; D: TRBD2; V: TRBV20-1; J: TRBJ2-1; CDR3: CSARDPGGLEQFF; DNA: TGCAGTGCTAGAGATCCGGGGGGGTTAGAGCAGTTCTTC